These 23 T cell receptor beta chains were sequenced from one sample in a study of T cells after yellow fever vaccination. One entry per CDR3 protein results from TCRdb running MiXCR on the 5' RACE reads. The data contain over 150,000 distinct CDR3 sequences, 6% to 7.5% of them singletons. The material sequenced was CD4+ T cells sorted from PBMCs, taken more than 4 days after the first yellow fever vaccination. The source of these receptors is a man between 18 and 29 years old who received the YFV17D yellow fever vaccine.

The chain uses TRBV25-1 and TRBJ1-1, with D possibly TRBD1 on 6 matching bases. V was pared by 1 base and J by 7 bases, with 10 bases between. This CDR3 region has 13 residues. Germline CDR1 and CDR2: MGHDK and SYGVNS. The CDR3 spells CASSESGQLEAFF. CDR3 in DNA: TGTGCCAGCAGTGAATCAGGACAGCTTGAAGCTTTCTTT.

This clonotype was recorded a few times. The CDR3: CAWSELGGGNTIYF. CDR3 in DNA: TGTGCCTGGAGTGAATTGGGCGGTGGAAACACCATATATTTT. V usage is TRBV30 and J usage is TRBJ1-3; D unresolved. Per germline, CDR1 GTSNPN and CDR2 SVGIG (reference sequence). The CDR3 is 14 residues long. With 1 base removed from V and 3 bases from J, the gap between germline ends came to 10 bases.

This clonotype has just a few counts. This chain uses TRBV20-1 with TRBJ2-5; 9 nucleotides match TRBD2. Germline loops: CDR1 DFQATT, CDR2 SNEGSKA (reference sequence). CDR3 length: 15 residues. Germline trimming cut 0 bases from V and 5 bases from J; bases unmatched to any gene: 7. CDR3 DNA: TGCAGTGCTAGAGATGGTGCGGGGGGGCAGGAGACCCAGTACTTC. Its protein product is CSARDGAGGQETQYF.

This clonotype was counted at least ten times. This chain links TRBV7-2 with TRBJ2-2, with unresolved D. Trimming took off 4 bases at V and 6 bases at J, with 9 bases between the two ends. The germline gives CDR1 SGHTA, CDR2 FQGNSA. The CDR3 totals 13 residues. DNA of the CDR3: TGTGCCAGCAGCTCGGACCTGGCCGGGGAGCTGTTTTTT. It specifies CASSSDLAGELFF.

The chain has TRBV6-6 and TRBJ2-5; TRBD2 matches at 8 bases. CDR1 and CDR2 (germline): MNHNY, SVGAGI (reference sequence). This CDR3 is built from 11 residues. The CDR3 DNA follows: TGTACAGCGGGGGTCGTCGAGACCCAGTACTTC. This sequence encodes CTAGVVETQYF.

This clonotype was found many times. The CDR3 nucleotides read TGTGCCAGCTCACCAACAACTACTACTTCCTACGAGCAGTACTTC. As protein: CASSPTTTTSYEQYF. The genes are TRBV18 and TRBJ2-7, with D unclear. The CDR3 runs to 15 residues. Trimming stripped 2 bases from V and 1 base from J, with 12 bases between. Germline loops: CDR1 KGHSH, CDR2 LQKENI.

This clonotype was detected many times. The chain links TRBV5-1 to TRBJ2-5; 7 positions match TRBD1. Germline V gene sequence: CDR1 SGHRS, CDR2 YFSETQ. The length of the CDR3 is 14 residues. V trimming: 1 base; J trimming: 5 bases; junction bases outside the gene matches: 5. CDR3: CASSLTGARETQYF. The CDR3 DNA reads TGCGCCAGCAGCTTGACAGGGGCCCGGGAGACCCAGTACTTC.

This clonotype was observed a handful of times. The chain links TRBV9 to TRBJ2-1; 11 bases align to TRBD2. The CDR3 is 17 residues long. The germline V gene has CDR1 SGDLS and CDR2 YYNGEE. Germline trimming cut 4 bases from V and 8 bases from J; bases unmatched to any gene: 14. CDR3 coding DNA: TGTGCCAGCAGCTTTCGTGCCTTTAGCGGGGGGGCTGATGAGCAGTTCTTC. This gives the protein CASSFRAFSGGADEQFF.

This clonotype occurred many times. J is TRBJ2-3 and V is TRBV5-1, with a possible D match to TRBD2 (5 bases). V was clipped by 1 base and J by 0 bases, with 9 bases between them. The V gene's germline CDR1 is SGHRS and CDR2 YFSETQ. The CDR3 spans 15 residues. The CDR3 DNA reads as TGCGCCAGCAGCTTGTTTGGCGGGAGCACAGATACGCAGTATTTT. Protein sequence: CASSLFGGSTDTQYF. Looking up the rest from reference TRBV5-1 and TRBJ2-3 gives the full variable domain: KAGVTQTPRYLIKTRGQQVTLSCSPISGHRSVSWYQQTPGQGLQFLFEYFSETQRNKGNFPGRFSGRQFSNSRSEMNVSTLELGDSALYLCASSLFGGSTDTQYFGPGTRLTVL.

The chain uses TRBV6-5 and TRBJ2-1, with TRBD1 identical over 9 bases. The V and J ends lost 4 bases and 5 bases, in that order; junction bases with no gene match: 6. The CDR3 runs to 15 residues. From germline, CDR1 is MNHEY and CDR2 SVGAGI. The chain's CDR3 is CASSFIRDRDNEQFF. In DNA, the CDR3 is TGTGCCAGCAGTTTTATCCGGGACAGGGACAATGAGCAGTTCTTC.

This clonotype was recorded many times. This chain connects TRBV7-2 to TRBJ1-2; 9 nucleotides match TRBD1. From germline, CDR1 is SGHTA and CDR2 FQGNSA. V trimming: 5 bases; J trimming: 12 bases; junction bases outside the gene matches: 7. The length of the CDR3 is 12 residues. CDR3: CASSTRTGVNTF. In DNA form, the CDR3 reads TGTGCCAGCAGCACGAGGACAGGGGTAAACACCTTC.

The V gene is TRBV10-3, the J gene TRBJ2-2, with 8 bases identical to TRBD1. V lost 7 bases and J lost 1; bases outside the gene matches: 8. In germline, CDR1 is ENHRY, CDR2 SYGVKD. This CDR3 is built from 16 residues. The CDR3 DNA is TGTGCCATCACCCTAACAGGGGGGCTGAACACCGGGGAGCTGTTTTTT. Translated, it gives CAITLTGGLNTGELFF.

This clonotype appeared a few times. The CDR3 DNA reads TGTGCCACCAGCAGAGTAACAGGGGGGGAAGAAAAACTGTTTTTT. It yields the protein CATSRVTGGEEKLFF. The rearrangement uses TRBV15 and TRBJ1-4, with 8 bases identical to TRBD1. With 1 base clipped from V and 8 bases from J, the junction kept 6 bases outside the gene matches. Germline V lookup: CDR1 LNHNV, CDR2 YYDKDF (reference sequence). The CDR3 extends over 15 amino acids.

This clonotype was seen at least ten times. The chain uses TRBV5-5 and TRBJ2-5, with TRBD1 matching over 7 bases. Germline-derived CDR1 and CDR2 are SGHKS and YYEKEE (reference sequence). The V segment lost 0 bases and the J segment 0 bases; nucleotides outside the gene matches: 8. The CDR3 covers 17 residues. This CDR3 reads CASSLEQGTANQETQYF. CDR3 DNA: TGTGCCAGCAGCTTGGAGCAAGGGACAGCGAACCAAGAGACCCAGTACTTC.

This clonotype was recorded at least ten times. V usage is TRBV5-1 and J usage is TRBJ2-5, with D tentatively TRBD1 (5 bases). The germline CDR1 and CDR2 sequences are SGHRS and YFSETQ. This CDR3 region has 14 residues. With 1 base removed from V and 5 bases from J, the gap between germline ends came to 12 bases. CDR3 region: CASSLFLKGETQYF. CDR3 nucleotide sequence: TGCGCCAGCAGCTTGTTTCTGAAGGGGGAGACCCAGTACTTC.

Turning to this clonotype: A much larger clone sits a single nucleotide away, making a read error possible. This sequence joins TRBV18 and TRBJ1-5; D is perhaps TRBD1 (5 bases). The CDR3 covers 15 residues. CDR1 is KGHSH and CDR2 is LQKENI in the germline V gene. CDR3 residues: CASSPSQVSNQTQHF. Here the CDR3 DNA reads TGTGCCAGCTCACCTTCACAGGTTAGCAATCAGACCCAGCATTTT.

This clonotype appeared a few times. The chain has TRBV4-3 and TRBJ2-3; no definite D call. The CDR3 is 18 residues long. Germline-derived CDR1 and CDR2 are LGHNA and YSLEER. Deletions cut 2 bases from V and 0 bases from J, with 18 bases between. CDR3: CASSQRAVSPESTDTQYF. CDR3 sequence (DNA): TGCGCCAGCAGCCAACGGGCAGTTTCCCCAGAAAGCACAGATACGCAGTATTTT.

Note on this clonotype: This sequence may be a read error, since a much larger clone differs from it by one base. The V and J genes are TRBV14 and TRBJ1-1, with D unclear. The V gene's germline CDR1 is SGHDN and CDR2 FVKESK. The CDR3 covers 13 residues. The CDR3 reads CASSSALNTGAFF. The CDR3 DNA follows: TGTGCCAGCAGCTCCGCCCTGAACACTGGAGCTTTCTTT.

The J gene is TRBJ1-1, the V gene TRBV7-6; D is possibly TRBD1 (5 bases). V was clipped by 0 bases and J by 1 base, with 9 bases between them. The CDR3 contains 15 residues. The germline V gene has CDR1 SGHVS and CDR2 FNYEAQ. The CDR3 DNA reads TGTGCCAGCAGCTTAGCGCTTGGGGGGAACACTGAAGCTTTCTTT. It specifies CASSLALGGNTEAFF.

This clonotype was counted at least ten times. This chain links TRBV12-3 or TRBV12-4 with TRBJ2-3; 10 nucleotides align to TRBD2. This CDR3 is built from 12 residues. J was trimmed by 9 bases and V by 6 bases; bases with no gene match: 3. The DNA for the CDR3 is TGTGCCAGCAGGGCACTAGCGGGGACGCAGTATTTT. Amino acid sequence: CASRALAGTQYF.

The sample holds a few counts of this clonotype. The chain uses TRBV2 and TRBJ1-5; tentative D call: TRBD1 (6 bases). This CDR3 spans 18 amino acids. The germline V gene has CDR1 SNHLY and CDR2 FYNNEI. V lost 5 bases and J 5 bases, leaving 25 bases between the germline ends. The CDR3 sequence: CASSRMTTTGLVDQPQHF. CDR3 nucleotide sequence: TGTGCCAGCAGTAGAATGACAACCACAGGGTTAGTCGATCAGCCCCAGCATTTT.

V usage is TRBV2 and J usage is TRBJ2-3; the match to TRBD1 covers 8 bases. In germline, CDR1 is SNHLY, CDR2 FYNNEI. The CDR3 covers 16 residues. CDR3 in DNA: TGTACCTGCAGTTTATGGGGTGCAGGGGGCGCAGATACGCAGTATTTT. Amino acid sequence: CTCSLWGAGGADTQYF.

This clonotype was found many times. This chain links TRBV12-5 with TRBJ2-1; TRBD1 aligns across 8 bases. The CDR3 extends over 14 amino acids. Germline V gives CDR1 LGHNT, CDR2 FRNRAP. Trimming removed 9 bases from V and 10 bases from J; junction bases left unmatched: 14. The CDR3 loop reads CASIQGTGLKEQFF. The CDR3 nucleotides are TGTGCTAGCATCCAGGGGACAGGCCTCAAGGAGCAGTTCTTC. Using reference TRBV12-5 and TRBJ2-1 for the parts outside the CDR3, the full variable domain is DARVTQTPRHKVTEMGQEVTMRCQPILGHNTVFWYRQTMMQGLELLAYFRNRAPLDDSGMPKDRFSAEMPDATLATLKIQPSEPRDSAVYFCASIQGTGLKEQFFGPGTRLTVL.